This TCR beta chain was profiled in a study of control samples from healthy donors and cancer patients. Measured with immunoSEQ multiplex PCR; TCRdb has only the in-frame clones, and not every one. The sample consists of some 95,000 clones, just under 95% of them appearing once. Germline assignment: CDR1 KGHSH and CDR2 LQKENI. This CDR3 is built from 13 residues. J gave up 8 bases and V 3 bases, and 6 bases lay outside the gene matches. The chain combines TRBV18 with TRBJ1-2; 7 nucleotides align to TRBD1. The clonotype comes from a human donor in good health. The donor label of this sample is uncertain. The sequenced material came from blood. This chain's CDR3 is CASSPDRAHGYTF. DNA for the CDR3: TGTGCCAGCTCACCCGACAGGGCCCACGGCTACACCTTC.